This T cell receptor beta chain was profiled in a study of a mutant IDH1 vaccine in newly diagnosed glioma. Study in general: Vaccination began 4-6 weeks post radiotherapy alone, or with temozolomide cycles. Of the patients given treatment, approximately 60% were male and roughly 38% were female, and a mean age of around 38 years was recorded. Patients arrived already treated with radiotherapy, temozolomide, or both, most having had both.

Time point noted: week 11, during vaccination. Doses comprised 300 ug of mutant IDH1 20-mer peptide each, plus topical imiquimod. CDR3 length: 15 residues. The germline V gene has CDR1 MGHRA and CDR2 YSYEKL. The V and J ends lost 0 bases and 2 bases, in that order; junction bases with no gene match: 3. Concerning this clone: The antigen is undetermined.

Some clones are missing from TCRdb's copy, which holds only in-frame ones; the method was immunoSEQ multiplex PCR. The table records some 64,000 clones, about 80% of them present only once. The clonotype comes from a man aged 45-60 years with glioma. The specimen comprised PBMCs, sampled from a glioma patient whose treatment included an IDH1 peptide vaccine. This chain connects TRBV4-1 to TRBJ2-7, with 8 bases identical to TRBD2. In DNA, the CDR3 is TGCGCCAGCAGCCAAGATACAGCGGGGGCCTACGAGCAGTACTTC. The encoded protein is CASSQDTAGAYEQYF.